The clone carrying this TCR beta chain was seen a few times. Its antigen is unidentified. TCRdb ran MiXCR on the 5' RACE reads and lists one entry per CDR3 protein. The data contain around 150,000 distinct CDR3 sequences, 9.5% to 13% of them seen just once; the ten biggest clones take up 3.8%. The CDR3 extends over 14 amino acids. V was pared by 8 bases and J by 10 bases, with 23 bases between. The sample comes from a study of T-cell memory formation after mild COVID-19. General study findings and limits: CM and EM subsets held most contracting CD4+ clones; EMRA held CD8+ ones. Later expanders leaned CD4+, whereas clones that contracted between day 15 and 85 were balanced CD4/CD8. Second-wave clones reaching peak frequency on day 37 lacked confirmed SARS-CoV-2 specificity.

The specimen sequenced was PBMCs or a T cell subset sorted from them (not recorded which). The rearrangement links TRBV12-3 or TRBV12-4 to TRBJ2-5; D possibly corresponds to TRBD2 (7 bases). The origin of this receptor is a man younger than 35 who had mild COVID-19 (a few samples of this study predate the infection). Cell type and time point are not known. CDR3 DNA sequence: TGTGCCAGCTCAAGGGGGGGGGCCCAGCGAGGCCAGTACTTC. Its translation is CASSRGGAQRGQYF.